These T cell receptor beta chains were read from a single sample in a study of shared clonotypes between healthy human individuals. The repertoire was sequenced with immunoSEQ multiplex PCR; TCRdb's copy has only in-frame clones and lacks some. The sample yields some 2.3 million clones, about 92% seen once. Sequenced: naive CD4+ T cells from PBMCs. The receptors come from a man between 18 and 35 years old in good health. Some clones in this sample may be carry-over from other donors' samples. The CDR3 runs from the conserved cysteine through the conserved F or W. Fields, in order: D gene, clone size, CDR3 length, J gene, V gene, CDR3 protein, CDR3 DNA. A D gene is named only where the DNA matches it firmly. Size is omitted from some rows. Given values are once, few, many or a class for expanded clones.

TRBD2 | NA | 17 | TRBJ2-5 | TRBV5-4 | CASSKPGLAGGQETQYF | TGTGCCAGCAGCAAACCGGGACTAGCGGGAGGGCAGGAGACCCAGTACTTC
NA | NA | 14 | TRBJ2-7 | TRBV7-6 | CASSLAGSTYEQYF | TGTGCCAGCAGCTTAGCCGGCAGTACCTACGAGCAGTACTTC
TRBD2 | NA | 11 | TRBJ2-1 | TRBV6-5 | CASTRGDEQFF | TGTGCCAGCACCCGGGGGGATGAGCAGTTCTTC
NA | NA | 13 | TRBJ2-1 | TRBV7-8 | CASSLDRYNEQFF | TGTGCCAGCAGCTTAGACAGATACAATGAGCAGTTCTTC
TRBD2 | NA | 14 | TRBJ2-7 | TRBV5-1 | CASSRGLAGTEQYF | TGCGCCAGCAGCCGGGGACTAGCGGGGACCGAGCAGTACTTC
TRBD2 | NA | 15 | TRBJ2-7 | TRBV28 | CASSSTGTSGYEQYF | TGTGCCAGCAGTTCCACCGGGACTAGCGGTTACGAGCAGTACTTC
NA | NA | 16 | TRBJ2-1 | TRBV5-5 | CASSLSRGRVIDEQFF | TGTGCCAGCAGCTTGTCTCGGGGTAGGGTTATAGATGAGCAGTTCTTC
NA | NA | 18 | TRBJ1-3 | TRBV28 | CASSLGFRGKLSGNTIYF | TGTGCCAGCAGTTTAGGGTTTCGAGGGAAACTCTCTGGAAACACCATATATTTT
TRBD2 | once | 14 | TRBJ2-1 | TRBV29-1 | CSVGTSGPPGEQFF | TGCAGCGTTGGGACTAGCGGTCCTCCCGGCGAGCAGTTCTTC
TRBD2 | NA | 15 | TRBJ2-1 | TRBV7-2 | CASSLTSGIYNEQFF | TGTGCCAGCAGCTTAACTAGCGGGATTTACAATGAGCAGTTCTTC
NA | once | 15 | TRBJ1-3 | TRBV11-2 | CASSYGYATGNTIYF | TGTGCCAGCAGCTACGGTTACGCAACTGGAAACACCATATATTTT
NA | NA | 13 | TRBJ2-7 | TRBV10-3 | CAIGDGAPNEQYF | TGTGCCATAGGGGACGGAGCTCCTAACGAGCAGTACTTC
TRBD1 | NA | 14 | TRBJ2-5 | TRBV5-1 | CASSHRGLEETQYF | TGCGCCAGCAGCCACAGGGGGCTAGAAGAGACCCAGTACTTC
NA | NA | 15 | TRBJ1-3 | TRBV6-1 | CATLLDRISGNTIYF | TGTGCCACCCTCCTGGACCGTATCTCTGGAAACACCATATATTTT
NA | NA | 13 | TRBJ1-5 | TRBV5-4 | CASSLGGRGHQHF | TGTGCCAGCAGCTTGGGAGGGCGGGGCCACCAGCATTTT
TRBD2 | NA | 15 | TRBJ2-3 | TRBV5-4 | CASSPGLAGADTQYF | TGTGCCAGCAGCCCGGGACTAGCGGGAGCAGATACGCAGTATTTT
TRBD2 | NA | 18 | TRBJ2-3 | TRBV7-3 | CASSLRGAGGLNTDTQYF | TGTGCCAGCAGCTTACGTGGAGCGGGAGGGCTTAACACAGATACGCAGTATTTT
TRBD1 | NA | 15 | TRBJ2-1 | TRBV7-2 | CASKDRGYFNNEQFF | TGTGCCAGCAAGGACAGGGGGTATTTTAACAATGAGCAGTTCTTC
NA | NA | 14 | TRBJ2-3 | TRBV7-6 | CASSPTGQGGTQYF | TGTGCCAGCAGCCCAACCGGCCAGGGTGGTACGCAGTATTTT
NA | NA | 13 | TRBJ1-1 | TRBV6-1 | CASSVSGNTEAFF | TGTGCCAGCAGTGTATCAGGGAACACTGAAGCTTTCTTT
NA | NA | 13 | TRBJ1-1 | TRBV7-7 | CASSLRANTEAFF | TGTGCCAGCAGCTTAAGGGCCAACACTGAAGCTTTCTTT
NA | NA | 16 | TRBJ2-3 | TRBV6-6 | CASSYPPATVTDTQYF | TGTGCCAGCAGTTACCCCCCCGCGACTGTCACAGATACGCAGTATTTT
NA | NA | 13 | TRBJ1-2 | TRBV6-1 | CASRSVTGYGYTF | TGTGCCAGCAGGTCAGTGACAGGATATGGCTACACCTTC
NA | NA | 13 | TRBJ1-5 | TRBV19 | CASSIKSNQPQHF | TGTGCCAGTAGTATAAAGAGCAATCAGCCCCAGCATTTT
NA | NA | 15 | TRBJ2-5 | TRBV15 | CATSREGGAGETQYF | TGTGCCACCAGCAGAGAGGGGGGTGCGGGCGAGACCCAGTACTTC
NA | NA | 14 | TRBJ1-6 | TRBV4-2 | CASSQSWGDSPLHF | TGTGCCAGCAGCCAATCCTGGGGAGATTCACCCCTCCACTTT
TRBD1 | NA | 15 | TRBJ2-7 | TRBV6-6 | CASSYSQGARNEQYF | TGTGCCAGCAGTTACAGCCAGGGGGCTCGGAACGAGCAGTACTTC
TRBD2 | NA | 15 | TRBJ2-5 | TRBV5-6 | CASSLTGSGRGAQYF | TGTGCCAGCAGCCTTACAGGGTCTGGGCGGGGGGCCCAGTACTTC
TRBD2 | NA | 16 | TRBJ2-1 | TRBV9 | CASSALQREFYNEQFF | TGTGCCAGCAGCGCACTACAGCGGGAATTCTACAATGAGCAGTTCTTC
NA | NA | 13 | TRBJ1-1 | TRBV6-4 | CASSSTLNTEAFF | TGTGCCAGCAGTTCCACACTTAACACTGAAGCTTTCTTT
TRBD2 | once | 15 | TRBJ2-3 | TRBV25-1 | CASSESGAGGDTQYF | TGTGCCAGCAGTGAATCGGGAGCGGGGGGCGATACGCAGTATTTT
NA | NA | 15 | TRBJ2-2 | TRBV5-4 | CASSLGAQFSGELFF | TGTGCCAGCAGCTTGGGGGCGCAATTTTCCGGGGAGCTGTTTTTT
NA | NA | 15 | TRBJ1-1 | TRBV5-5 | CASTGQHRVNTEAFF | TGTGCCAGCACAGGTCAACACAGGGTGAACACTGAAGCTTTCTTT
NA | NA | 11 | TRBJ1-1 | TRBV28 | CASRGNTEAFF | TGTGCCAGCCGTGGGAATACTGAAGCTTTCTTT
NA | NA | 15 | TRBJ1-2 | TRBV7-2 | CASSLGTGTVLGYTF | TGTGCCAGCAGCTTGGGAACCGGGACGGTCCTCGGCTACACCTTC
TRBD1 | NA | 16 | TRBJ1-3 | TRBV7-9 | CASSLPGQGTGNTIYF | TGTGCCAGCAGCCTTCCGGGACAGGGGACTGGAAACACCATATATTTT
NA | NA | 13 | TRBJ1-1 | TRBV5-1 | CASSLEGNTEAFF | TGCGCCAGCAGCTTGGAGGGAAATACTGAAGCTTTCTTT
NA | few | 12 | TRBJ1-1 | TRBV7-2 | CASNPGNTEAFF | TGTGCCAGCAACCCAGGGAACACTGAAGCTTTCTTT
NA | NA | 15 | TRBJ2-2 | TRBV19 | CASSTGASRYGELFF | TGTGCCAGTAGTACCGGGGCCTCTAGGTACGGGGAGCTGTTTTTT
NA | NA | 14 | TRBJ2-5 | TRBV29-1 | CSVGAVLNQETQYF | TGCAGCGTTGGGGCAGTCCTCAACCAAGAGACCCAGTACTTC